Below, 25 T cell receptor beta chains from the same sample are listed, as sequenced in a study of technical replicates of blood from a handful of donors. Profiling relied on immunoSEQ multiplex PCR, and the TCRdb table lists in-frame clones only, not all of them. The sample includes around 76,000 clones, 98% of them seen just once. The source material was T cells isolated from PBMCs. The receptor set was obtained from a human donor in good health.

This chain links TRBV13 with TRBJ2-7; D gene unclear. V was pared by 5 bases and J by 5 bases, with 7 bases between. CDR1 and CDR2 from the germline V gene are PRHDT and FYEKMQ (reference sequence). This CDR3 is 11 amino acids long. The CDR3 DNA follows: TGTGCCAGCAGCCACTCAAACGAGCAGTACTTC. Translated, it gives CASSHSNEQYF.

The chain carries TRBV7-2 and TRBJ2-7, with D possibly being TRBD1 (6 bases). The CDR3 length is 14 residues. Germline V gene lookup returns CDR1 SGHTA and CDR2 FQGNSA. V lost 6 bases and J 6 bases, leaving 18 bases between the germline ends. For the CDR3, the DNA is TGTGCCAGCAGTACGGACAGATGGGGGCTCGAGCAGTACTTC. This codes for CASSTDRWGLEQYF.

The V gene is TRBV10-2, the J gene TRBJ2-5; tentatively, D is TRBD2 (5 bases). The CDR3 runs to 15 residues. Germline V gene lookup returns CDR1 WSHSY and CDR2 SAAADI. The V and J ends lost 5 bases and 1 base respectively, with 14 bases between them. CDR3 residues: CASSFALASQETQYF. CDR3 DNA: TGCGCCAGCAGTTTTGCTTTAGCGTCCCAAGAGACCCAGTACTTC.

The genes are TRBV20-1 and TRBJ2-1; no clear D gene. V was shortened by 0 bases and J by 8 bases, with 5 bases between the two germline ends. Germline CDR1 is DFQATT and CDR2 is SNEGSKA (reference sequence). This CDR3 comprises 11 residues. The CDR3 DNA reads TGCAGTGCTAGAGATTACTATGAGCAGTTCTTC. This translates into CSARDYYEQFF.

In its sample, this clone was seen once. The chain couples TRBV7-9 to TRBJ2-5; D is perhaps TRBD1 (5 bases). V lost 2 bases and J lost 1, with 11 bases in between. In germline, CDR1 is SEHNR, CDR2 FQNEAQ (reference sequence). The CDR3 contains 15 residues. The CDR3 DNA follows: TGTGCCAGCAGCTTATCTGTGGGGCGCCAAGAGACCCAGTACTTC. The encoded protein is CASSLSVGRQETQYF.

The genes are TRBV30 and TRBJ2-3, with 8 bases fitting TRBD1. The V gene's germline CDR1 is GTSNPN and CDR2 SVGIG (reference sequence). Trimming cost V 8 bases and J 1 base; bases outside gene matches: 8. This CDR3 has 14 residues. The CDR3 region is CALGPGQGTDTQYF. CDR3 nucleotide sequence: TGTGCCCTGGGACCGGGACAGGGCACAGATACGCAGTATTTT.

The CDR3 here is CASSLYGVTEAFF. For the CDR3, the DNA is TGTGCCAGCAGTTTATACGGTGTCACTGAAGCTTTCTTT. This sequence joins TRBV27 and TRBJ1-1; D is ambiguous. Trimming shortened V by 1 base and J by 4 bases, and 7 bases separated the two germline ends. CDR1 and CDR2 (germline): MNHEY, SMNVEV (reference sequence). The CDR3 consists of 13 residues.

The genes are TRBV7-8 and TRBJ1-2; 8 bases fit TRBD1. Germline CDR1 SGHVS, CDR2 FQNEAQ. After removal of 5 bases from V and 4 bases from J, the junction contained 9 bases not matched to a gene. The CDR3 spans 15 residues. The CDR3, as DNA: TGTGCCAGCAGCCCTTCTACGACAGGGGCCTATGGCTACACCTTC. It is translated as CASSPSTTGAYGYTF.

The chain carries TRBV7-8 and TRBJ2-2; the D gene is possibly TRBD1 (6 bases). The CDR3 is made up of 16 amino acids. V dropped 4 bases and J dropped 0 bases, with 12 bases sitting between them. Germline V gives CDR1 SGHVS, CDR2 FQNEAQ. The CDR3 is CASSYTGTTNTGELFF. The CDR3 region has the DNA TGTGCCAGCAGCTATACCGGGACAACGAACACCGGGGAGCTGTTTTTT.

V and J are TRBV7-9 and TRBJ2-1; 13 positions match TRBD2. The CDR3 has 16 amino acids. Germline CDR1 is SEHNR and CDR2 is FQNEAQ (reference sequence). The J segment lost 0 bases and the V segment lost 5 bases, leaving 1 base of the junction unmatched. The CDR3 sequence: CASSRTSGSSYNEQFF. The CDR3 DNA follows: TGTGCCAGCAGCCGGACTAGCGGGAGCTCCTACAATGAGCAGTTCTTC. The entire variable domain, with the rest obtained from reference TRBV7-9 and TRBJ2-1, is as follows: DTGVSQNPRHKITKRGQNVTFRCDPISEHNRLYWYRQTLGQGPEFLTYFQNEAQLEKSRLLSDRFSAERPKGSFSTLEIQRTEQGDSAMYLCASSRTSGSSYNEQFFGPGTRLTVL.

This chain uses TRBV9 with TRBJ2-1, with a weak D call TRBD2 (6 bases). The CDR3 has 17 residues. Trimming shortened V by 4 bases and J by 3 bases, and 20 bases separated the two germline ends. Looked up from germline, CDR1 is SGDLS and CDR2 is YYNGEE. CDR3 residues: CASSYTPGRSLYNEQFF. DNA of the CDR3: TGTGCCAGCAGCTACACACCCGGGAGATCCCTCTACAATGAGCAGTTCTTC.

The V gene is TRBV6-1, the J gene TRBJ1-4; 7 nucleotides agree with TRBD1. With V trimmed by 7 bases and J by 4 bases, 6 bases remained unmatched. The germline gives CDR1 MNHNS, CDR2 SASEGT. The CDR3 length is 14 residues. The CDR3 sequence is CASTYSGGNEKLFF. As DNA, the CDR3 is TGTGCCAGCACCTATTCAGGGGGTAATGAAAAACTGTTTTTT.

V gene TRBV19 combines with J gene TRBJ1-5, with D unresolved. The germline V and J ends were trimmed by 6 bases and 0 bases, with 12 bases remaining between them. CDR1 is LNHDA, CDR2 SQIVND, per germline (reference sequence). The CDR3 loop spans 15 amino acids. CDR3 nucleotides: TGTGCCAGTAGCACTAGTGGAATTAGCAATCAGCCCCAGCATTTT. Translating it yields CASSTSGISNQPQHF. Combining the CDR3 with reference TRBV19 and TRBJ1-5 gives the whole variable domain DGGITQSPKYLFRKEGQNVTLSCEQNLNHDAMYWYRQDPGQGLRLIYYSQIVNDFQKGDIAEGYSVSREKKESFPLTVTSAQKNPTAFYLCASSTSGISNQPQHFGDGTRLSIL.

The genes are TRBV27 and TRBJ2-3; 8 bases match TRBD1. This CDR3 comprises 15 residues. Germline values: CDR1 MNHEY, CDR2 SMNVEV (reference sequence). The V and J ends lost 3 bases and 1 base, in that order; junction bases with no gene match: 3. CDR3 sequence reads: CASSFKTGGTDTQYF. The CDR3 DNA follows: TGTGCCAGCAGTTTCAAGACAGGGGGCACAGATACGCAGTATTTT.

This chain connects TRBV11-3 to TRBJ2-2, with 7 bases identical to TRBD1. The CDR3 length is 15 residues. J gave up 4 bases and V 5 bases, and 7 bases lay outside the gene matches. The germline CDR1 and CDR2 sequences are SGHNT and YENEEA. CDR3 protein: CASSPGGWGTGELFF. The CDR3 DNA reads TGTGCCAGCAGCCCAGGGGGTTGGGGCACCGGGGAGCTGTTTTTT.

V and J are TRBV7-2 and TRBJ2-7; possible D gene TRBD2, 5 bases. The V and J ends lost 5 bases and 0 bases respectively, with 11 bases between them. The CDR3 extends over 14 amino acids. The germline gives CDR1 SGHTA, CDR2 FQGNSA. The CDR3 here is CASSQRESSYEQYF. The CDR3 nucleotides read TGTGCCAGCAGCCAGAGGGAGAGCTCCTACGAGCAGTACTTC.

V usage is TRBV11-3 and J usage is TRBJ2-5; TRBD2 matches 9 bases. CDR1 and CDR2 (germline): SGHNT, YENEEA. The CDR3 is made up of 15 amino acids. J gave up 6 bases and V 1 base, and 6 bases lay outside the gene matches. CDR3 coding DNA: TGTGCCAGCAGCTTAGCTAGCGGGAATCCAAAGACCCAGTACTTC. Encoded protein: CASSLASGNPKTQYF.

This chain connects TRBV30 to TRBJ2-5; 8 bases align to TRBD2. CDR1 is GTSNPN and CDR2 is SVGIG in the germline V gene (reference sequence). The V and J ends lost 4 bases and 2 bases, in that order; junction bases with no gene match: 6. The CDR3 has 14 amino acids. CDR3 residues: CAWNRLAPQETQYF. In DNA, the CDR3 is TGTGCCTGGAATCGACTAGCGCCTCAAGAGACCCAGTACTTC. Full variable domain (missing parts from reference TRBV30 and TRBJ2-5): SQTIHQWPATLVQPVGSPLSLECTVEGTSNPNLYWYRQAAGRGLQLLFYSVGIGQISSEVPQNLSASRPQDRQFILSSKKLLLSDSGFYLCAWNRLAPQETQYFGPGTRLLVL.

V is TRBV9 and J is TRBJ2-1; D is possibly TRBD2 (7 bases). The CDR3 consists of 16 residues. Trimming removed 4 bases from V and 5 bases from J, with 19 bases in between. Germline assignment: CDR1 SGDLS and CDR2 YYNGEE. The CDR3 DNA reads TGTGCCAGCAGCTATCAACAGGGAGGGCCCCACAATGAGCAGTTCTTC. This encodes CASSYQQGGPHNEQFF.

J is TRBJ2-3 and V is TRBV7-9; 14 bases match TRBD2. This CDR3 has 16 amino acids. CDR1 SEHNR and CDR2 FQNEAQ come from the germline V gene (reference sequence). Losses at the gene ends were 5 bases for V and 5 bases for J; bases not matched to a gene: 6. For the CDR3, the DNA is TGTGCCAGCAGCCCGGGGACTAGCGGGAGTATAGATACGCAGTATTTT. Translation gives CASSPGTSGSIDTQYF.

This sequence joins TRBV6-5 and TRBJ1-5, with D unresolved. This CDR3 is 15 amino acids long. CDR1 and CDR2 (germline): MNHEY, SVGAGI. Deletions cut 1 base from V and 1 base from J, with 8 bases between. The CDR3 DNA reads TGTGCCAGCAGTTACTTCGGAGGCAGCAATCAGCCCCAGCATTTT. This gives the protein CASSYFGGSNQPQHF.

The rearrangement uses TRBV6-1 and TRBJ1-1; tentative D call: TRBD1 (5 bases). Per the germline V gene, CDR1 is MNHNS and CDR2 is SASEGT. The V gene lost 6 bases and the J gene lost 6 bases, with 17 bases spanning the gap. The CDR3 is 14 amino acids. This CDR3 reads CASRDHWGIAEAFF. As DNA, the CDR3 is TGTGCCAGCAGAGACCATTGGGGCATCGCTGAAGCTTTCTTT.

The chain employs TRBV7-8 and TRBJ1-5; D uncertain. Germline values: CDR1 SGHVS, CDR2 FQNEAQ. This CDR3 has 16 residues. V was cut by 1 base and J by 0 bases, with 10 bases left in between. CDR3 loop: CASSLVGRISNQPQHF. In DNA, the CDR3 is TGTGCCAGCAGCTTAGTAGGCAGGATTAGCAATCAGCCCCAGCATTTT.

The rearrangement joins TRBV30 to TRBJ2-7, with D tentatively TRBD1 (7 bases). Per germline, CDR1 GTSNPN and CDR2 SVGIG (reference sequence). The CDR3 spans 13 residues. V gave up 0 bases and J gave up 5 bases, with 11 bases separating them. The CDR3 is CAWSVGRGDEQYF. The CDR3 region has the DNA TGTGCCTGGAGTGTAGGCAGGGGGGACGAGCAGTACTTC.

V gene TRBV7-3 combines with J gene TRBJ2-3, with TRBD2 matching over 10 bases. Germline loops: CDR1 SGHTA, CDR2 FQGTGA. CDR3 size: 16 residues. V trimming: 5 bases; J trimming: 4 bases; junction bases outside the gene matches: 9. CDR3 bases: TGTGCCAGCAGCCAGAGGGCTAGCGGGAGCGCAGATACGCAGTATTTT. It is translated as CASSQRASGSADTQYF.